This T cell receptor (beta chain) was observed in a study of PD-L1 blockade in urothelial cancer listed by TCRdb under 2017. Concerning the study at large: Therapy was started at some point between 2013 and 2015 for all patients, and atezolizumab 1,200 mg was administered intravenously every 3 weeks. In the same patients who had TCR sequencing, pretreatment tumors also underwent whole exome sequencing and RNA sequencing. Twenty-five of 29 patients were identified as males with urothelial cancer of bladder origin, and a prior smoking history was reported by 18 of 29 patients. An ECOG performance status of 0 or 1 was recorded for the patients, and 0 to 3 prior chemotherapy regimens had been received by the patients. Pretreatment tumor samples, along with matched peripheral blood serially collected before and after atezolizumab treatment, were subjected to TCR sequencing. Around 30 patients had pretreatment blood TCR-seq, roughly 25 had at least one posttreatment blood collection, and roughly 25 had tumor TCR-seq. Blood samples yielded a median of approximately 150,000 T cells and tens of thousands of unique TCRs, with median clonality approximately 0.08. Durable clinical benefit was achieved by nine patients but not by the remaining 20. Durable clinical benefit meant progression-free survival longer than 6 months, and TCR features were also tested against progression-free and overall survival. An exploratory multi-omic analysis was conducted of the somatic, immune and clinical correlates of response to PD-L1 blockade with atezolizumab in urothelial cancer. Blood samples were analyzed at 3 weeks after treatment start (second dose) and at 6 weeks after treatment start. The full study reports these points: Small sample size (n ≈ 29) and many exploratory analyses mean the results are intended to be hypothesis-generating. At 3 weeks after the start of treatment, tumor-associated TCR clones in peripheral blood had expanded more in patients with durable benefit (n ≈ 22, p = 0.022). Improved progression-free and overall survival was found to be associated with pretreatment peripheral blood TCR clonality below the median.

Synthetic TCR analog templates were spiked into each PCR so that absolute template abundance could be estimated from read counts. The immunoSEQ assay used bias-controlled V and J gene primers to amplify TCRbeta CDR3 regions from genomic DNA. Rearranged TCRbeta segments were sequenced at approximately 20X coverage. Regarding the original processing steps: Sequencing errors were corrected by clustering and CDR3s were annotated against IMGT to assign V, D and J genes. Downstream analyses used only productive TCRbeta rearrangements, leaving out any out-of-frame or stop-codon sequences. To compute clonality, Shannon entropy was normalized by the log of the number of unique productive sequences and then subtracted from one. Fisher's exact test with Benjamini-Hochberg correction, at a threshold of adjusted p below 0.01, was used to find clones that differed between time points or between blood and tumor. This immuneACCESS table, as held by TCRdb, lists in-frame sequences with V and J called but not all clones. Of the missing ones, under half trace to an unresolved V gene in checked studies; the others have no known cause. D and trimming were read from the DNA, whereas the V and J calls and clone size are those reported in that table. Counted in this sample were about 30,000 clones; 87% of them appeared once. 3% to 4.5% of the sample is held by the ten biggest clonotypes.

A word on this clone: The antigen this receptor binds is unknown. The record has no base qualities; no much larger clone is one base away.

The germline V gene (reference sequence) supplies CDR1 SGHNT and CDR2 YYREEE. Inclusive of the bounding cysteine and phenylalanine, the CDR3 is 14 residues long. CDR3 DNA only is kept here, 42 bases in frame from base 1. V drops 0 bases and J drops 5 bases, leaving 8 bases in between. A total of 25 to 35 patients with locally advanced or metastatic urothelial carcinoma, treated at Memorial Sloan Kettering on a trial protocol, made up the cohort. Peripheral blood mononuclear cells were collected pretreatment and during treatment, with between 1 and 8 total time points per patient. The Qiagen DNeasy Blood extraction kit was used to purify genomic DNA from total PBMCs and tumor samples. PBMCs were collected pretreatment and during treatment, and were isolated and stored as previously described.

Material: PBMCs, obtained around atezolizumab (anti-PD-L1) treatment. The rearrangement joined TRBV5-4 to TRBJ1-4; too little of a D gene remains to name it. This TCR was sampled from a man in his fifties or sixties with urothelial cancer. The CDR3 has the sequence CASSLVGGNEKLFF. The DNA reads as follows: TGTGCCAGCAGCTTGGTAGGAGGAAATGAAAAACTGTTTTTT.